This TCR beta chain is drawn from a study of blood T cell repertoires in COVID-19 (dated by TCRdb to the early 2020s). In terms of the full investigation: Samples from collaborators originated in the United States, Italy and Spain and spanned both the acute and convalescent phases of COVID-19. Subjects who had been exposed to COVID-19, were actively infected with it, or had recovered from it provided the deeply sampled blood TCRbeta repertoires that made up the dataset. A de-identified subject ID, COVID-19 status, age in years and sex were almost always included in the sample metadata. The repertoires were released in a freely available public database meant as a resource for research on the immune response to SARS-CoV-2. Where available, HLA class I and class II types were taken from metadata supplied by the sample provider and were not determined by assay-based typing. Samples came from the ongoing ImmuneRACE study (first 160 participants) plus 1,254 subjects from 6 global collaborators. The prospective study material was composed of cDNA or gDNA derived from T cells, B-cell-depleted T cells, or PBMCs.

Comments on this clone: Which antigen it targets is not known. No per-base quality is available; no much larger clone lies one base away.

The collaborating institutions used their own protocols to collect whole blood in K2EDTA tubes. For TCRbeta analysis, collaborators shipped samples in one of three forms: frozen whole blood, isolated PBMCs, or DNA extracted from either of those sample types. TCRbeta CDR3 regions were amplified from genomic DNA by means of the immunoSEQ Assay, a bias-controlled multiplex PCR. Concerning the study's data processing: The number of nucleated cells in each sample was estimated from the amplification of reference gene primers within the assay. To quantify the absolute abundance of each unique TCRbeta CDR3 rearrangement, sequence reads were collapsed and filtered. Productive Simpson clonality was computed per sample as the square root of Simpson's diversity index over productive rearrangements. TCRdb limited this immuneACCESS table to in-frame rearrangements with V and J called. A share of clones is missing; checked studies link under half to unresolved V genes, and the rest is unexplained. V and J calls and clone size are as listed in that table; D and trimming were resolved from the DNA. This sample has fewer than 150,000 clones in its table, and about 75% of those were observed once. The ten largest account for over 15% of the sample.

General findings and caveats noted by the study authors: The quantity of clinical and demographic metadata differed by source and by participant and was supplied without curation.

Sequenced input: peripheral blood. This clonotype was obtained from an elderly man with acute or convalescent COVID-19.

The nucleotides are TGCAGTGCAAAGACAACTTACGAGCAGTACTTC. This is translated as CSAKTTYEQYF. This sequence uses TRBV20-1 and TRBJ2-7; the D gene is unclear. V gives up 6 bases and J gives up 4 bases, and the segment between their germline ends measures 10 bases. Including cysteine and phenylalanine, the CDR3 has 11 amino acids. The only DNA kept is the CDR3, 33 bases in frame from the first base. CDR1 and CDR2 are read off the germline V gene (reference sequence) as DFQATT and SNEGSKA.